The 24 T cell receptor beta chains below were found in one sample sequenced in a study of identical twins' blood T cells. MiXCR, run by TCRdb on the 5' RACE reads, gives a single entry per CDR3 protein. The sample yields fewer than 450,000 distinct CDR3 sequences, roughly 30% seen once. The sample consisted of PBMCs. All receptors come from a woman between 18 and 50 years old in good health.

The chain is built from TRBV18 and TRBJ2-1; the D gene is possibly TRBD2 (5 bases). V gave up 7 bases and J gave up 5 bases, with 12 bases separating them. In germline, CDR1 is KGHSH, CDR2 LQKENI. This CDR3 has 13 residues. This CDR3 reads CASFQQRNNEQFF. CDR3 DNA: TGTGCCAGCTTCCAACAGCGGAACAATGAGCAGTTCTTC.

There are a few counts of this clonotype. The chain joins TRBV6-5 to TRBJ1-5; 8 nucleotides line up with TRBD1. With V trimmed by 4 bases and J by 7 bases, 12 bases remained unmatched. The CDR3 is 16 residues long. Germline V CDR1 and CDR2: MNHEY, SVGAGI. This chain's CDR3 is CASSSSGTGTGQPQHF. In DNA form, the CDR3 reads TGTGCCAGCAGTTCCTCCGGGACAGGCACCGGGCAGCCCCAGCATTTT.

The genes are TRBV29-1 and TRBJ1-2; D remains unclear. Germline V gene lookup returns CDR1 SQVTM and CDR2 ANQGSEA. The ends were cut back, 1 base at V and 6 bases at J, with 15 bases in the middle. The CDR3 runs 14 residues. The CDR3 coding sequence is TGCAGCGTTGAAGGGTTTCGGGATAGAGATGGCTACACCTTC. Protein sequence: CSVEGFRDRDGYTF.

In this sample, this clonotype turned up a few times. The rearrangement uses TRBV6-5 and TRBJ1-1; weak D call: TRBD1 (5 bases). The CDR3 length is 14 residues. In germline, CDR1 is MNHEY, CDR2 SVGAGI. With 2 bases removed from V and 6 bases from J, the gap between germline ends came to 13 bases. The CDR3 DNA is TGTGCCAGCAGTTACCCGGGGGAGCGGGCTGAAGCTTTCTTT. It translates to CASSYPGERAEAFF.

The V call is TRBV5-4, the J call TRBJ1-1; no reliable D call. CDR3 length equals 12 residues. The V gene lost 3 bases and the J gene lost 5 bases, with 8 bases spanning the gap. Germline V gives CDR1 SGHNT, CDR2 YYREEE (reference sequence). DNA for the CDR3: TGTGCCAGCAGCTCGGGCTGGACTGAAGCTTTCTTT. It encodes CASSSGWTEAFF.

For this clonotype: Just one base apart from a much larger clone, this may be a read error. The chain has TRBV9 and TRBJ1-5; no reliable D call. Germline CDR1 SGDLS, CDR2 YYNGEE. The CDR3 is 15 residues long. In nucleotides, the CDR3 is TGTGACAGCAGCGTAAGCGGGGATAGCAATCAGCCCCAGCATTTT. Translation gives CDSSVSGDSNQPQHF.

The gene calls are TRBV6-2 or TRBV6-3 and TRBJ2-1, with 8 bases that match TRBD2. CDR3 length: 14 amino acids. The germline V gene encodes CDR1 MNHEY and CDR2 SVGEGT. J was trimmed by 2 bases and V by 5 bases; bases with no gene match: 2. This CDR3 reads CASSPLAAYNEQFF. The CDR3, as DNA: TGTGCCAGCAGTCCACTAGCGGCCTACAATGAGCAGTTCTTC.

The CDR3 DNA follows: TGCAGTGCTCCCGCACAGGGCGACTATGGCTACACCTTC. Amino acids: CSAPAQGDYGYTF. The chain joins TRBV20-1 to TRBJ1-2, with D perhaps TRBD1 (6 bases). This CDR3 is 13 amino acids long. Germline CDR1 DFQATT, CDR2 SNEGSKA (reference sequence). V was trimmed by 5 bases and J by 3 bases, leaving 13 bases between them.

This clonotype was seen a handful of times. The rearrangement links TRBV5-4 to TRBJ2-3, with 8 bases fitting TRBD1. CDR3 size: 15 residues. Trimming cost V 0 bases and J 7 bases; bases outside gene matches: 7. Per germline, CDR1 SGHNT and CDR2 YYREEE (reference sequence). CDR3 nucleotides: TGTGCCAGCAGCTTGGGGACAGGGTGGGAGCATACGCAGTATTTT. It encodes CASSLGTGWEHTQYF.

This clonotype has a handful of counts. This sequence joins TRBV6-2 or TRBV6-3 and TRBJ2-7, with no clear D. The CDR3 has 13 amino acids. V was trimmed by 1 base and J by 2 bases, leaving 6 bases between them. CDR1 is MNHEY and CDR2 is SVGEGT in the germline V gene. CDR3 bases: TGTGCCAGCAGTTACTGGGCACCCTACGAGCAGTACTTC. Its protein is CASSYWAPYEQYF.

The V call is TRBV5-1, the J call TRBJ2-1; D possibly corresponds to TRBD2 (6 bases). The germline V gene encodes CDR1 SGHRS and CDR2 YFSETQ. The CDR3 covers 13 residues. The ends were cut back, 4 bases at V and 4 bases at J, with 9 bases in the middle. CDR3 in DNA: TGCGCCAGCAGCGGGGGACTGTACAATGAGCAGTTCTTC. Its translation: CASSGGLYNEQFF.

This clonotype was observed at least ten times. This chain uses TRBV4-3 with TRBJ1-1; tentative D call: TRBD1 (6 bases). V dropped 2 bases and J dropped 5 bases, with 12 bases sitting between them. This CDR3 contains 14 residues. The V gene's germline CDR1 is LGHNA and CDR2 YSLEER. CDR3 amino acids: CASSQQGFGTEAFF. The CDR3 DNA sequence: TGCGCCAGCAGCCAACAGGGGTTTGGTACTGAAGCTTTCTTT.

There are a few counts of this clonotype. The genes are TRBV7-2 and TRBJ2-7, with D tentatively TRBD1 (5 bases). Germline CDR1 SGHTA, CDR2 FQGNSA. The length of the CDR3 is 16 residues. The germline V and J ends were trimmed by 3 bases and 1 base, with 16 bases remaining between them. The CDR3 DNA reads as TGTGCCAGCAGCTTCGGTTCGGTATCAGGGTCCTACGAGCAGTACTTC. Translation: CASSFGSVSGSYEQYF.

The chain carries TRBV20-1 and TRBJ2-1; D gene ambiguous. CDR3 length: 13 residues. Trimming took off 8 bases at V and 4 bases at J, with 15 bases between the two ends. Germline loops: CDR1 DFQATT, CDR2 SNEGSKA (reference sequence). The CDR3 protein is CSSSNGVYNEQFF. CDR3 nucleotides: TGCAGTTCAAGTAACGGTGTGTACAATGAGCAGTTCTTC.

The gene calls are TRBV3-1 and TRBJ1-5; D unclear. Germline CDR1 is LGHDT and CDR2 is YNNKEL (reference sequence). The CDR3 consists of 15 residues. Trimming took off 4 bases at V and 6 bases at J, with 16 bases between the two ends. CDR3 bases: TGTGCCAGCAGCCTGGGCGCCCCTCTAGCTCAGCCCCAGCATTTT. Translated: CASSLGAPLAQPQHF.

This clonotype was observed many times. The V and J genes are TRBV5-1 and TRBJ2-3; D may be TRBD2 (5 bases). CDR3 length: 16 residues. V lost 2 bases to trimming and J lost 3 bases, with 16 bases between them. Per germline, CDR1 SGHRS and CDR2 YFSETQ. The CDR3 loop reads CASSLGFGERTDTQYF. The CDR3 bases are TGCGCCAGCAGCTTAGGGTTTGGGGAGAGGACAGATACGCAGTATTTT. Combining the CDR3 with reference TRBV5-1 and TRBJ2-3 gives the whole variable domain KAGVTQTPRYLIKTRGQQVTLSCSPISGHRSVSWYQQTPGQGLQFLFEYFSETQRNKGNFPGRFSGRQFSNSRSEMNVSTLELGDSALYLCASSLGFGERTDTQYFGPGTRLTVL.

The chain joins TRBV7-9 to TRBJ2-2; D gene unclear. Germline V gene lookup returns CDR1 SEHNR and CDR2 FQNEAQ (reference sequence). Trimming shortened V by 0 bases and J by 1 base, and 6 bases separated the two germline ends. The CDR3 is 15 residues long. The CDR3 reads CASSLAYKNTGELFF. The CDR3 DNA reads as TGTGCCAGCAGCTTAGCTTACAAGAACACCGGGGAGCTGTTTTTT. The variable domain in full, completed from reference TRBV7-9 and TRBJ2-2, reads DTGVSQNPRHKITKRGQNVTFRCDPISEHNRLYWYRQTLGQGPEFLTYFQNEAQLEKSRLLSDRFSAERPKGSFSTLEIQRTEQGDSAMYLCASSLAYKNTGELFFGEGSRLTVL.

The CDR3 sequence: CSARDGGVRAEAFF. The CDR3 DNA is TGCAGTGCTAGAGATGGTGGAGTCCGGGCTGAAGCTTTCTTT. This chain uses TRBV20-1 with TRBJ1-1, with D unresolved. Trimming shortened V by 0 bases and J by 6 bases, and 14 bases separated the two germline ends. Germline assignment: CDR1 DFQATT and CDR2 SNEGSKA (reference sequence). CDR3 length: 14 amino acids.

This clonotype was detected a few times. The CDR3 DNA follows: TGTGCCAGCAGCCAATGGGACTGGGGCGATACCCTTAACTATGGCTACACCTTC. This sequence encodes CASSQWDWGDTLNYGYTF. This chain uses TRBV14 with TRBJ1-2; D may be TRBD1 (5 bases). Germline-derived CDR1 and CDR2 are SGHDN and FVKESK. V gave up 2 bases and J gave up 1 base, with 20 bases separating them. The CDR3 is 18 amino acids.

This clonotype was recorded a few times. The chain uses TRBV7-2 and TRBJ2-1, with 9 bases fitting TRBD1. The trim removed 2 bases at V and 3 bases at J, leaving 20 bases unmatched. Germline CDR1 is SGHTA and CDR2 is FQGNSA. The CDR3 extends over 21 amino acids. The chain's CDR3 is CASSLPRDRELRESGYNEQFF. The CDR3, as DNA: TGTGCCAGCAGCTTACCCCGGGACAGGGAACTTAGGGAAAGCGGCTACAATGAGCAGTTCTTC.

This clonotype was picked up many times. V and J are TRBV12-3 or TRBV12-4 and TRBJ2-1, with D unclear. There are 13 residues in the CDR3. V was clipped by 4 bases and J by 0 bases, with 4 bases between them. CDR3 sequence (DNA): TGTGCCAGCAGTTATGTCTCCTACAATGAGCAGTTCTTC. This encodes CASSYVSYNEQFF.

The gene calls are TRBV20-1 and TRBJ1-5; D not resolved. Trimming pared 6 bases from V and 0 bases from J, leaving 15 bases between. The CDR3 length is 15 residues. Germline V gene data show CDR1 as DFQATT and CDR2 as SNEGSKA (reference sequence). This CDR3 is CSALKGGNSNQPQHF. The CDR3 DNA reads TGCAGTGCGCTAAAGGGAGGGAATAGCAATCAGCCCCAGCATTTT.

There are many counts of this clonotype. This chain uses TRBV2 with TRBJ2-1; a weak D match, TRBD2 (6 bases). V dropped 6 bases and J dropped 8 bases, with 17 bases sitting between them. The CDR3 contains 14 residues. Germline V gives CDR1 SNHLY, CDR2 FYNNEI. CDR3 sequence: CASSVLALKDEQFF. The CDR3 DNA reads TGTGCCAGCAGCGTCCTAGCGCTGAAGGATGAGCAGTTCTTC.

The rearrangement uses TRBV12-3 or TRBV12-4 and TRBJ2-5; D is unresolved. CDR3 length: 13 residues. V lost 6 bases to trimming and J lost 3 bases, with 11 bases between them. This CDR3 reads CASRFFGEETQYF. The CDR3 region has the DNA TGTGCCAGCAGATTTTTCGGAGAAGAGACCCAGTACTTC.